The rows below give T cell receptor beta chains drawn from one sample of a study of glioma-infiltrating T cells. TCRdb reprocessed the multiplex PCR reads via MiXCR and lists one record per CDR3 protein. The sample has around 190,000 distinct CDR3 sequences, about 47% seen once. Sequencing was done on a sample of glioma tissue, nonneoplastic brain tissue, or PBMCs (not recorded which). These receptors originate from a human donor with low-grade glioma or glioblastoma, undergoing nonglioma brain surgery, or in good health (not recorded which). Both conserved end residues are part of each CDR3. Each record gives: CDR3 length, J gene, clone size, D gene, V gene, CDR3 DNA, CDR3 protein. A D gene is named only where the DNA matches it firmly. Expanded clones get a size class; other rows say once, few or many, or leave the size out.

>17|TRBJ1-2|.|.|TRBV5-4
TGTGCCAGCAGCTTGGCCGGGGGTACACTACTCGCCTATGGCTACACCTTC
CASSLAGGTLLAYGYTF
>14|TRBJ1-6|.|TRBD1|TRBV5-1
TGCGCCAGCAGCTGGAAGGGGGCTGGTTCACCCCTCCACTTT
CASSWKGAGSPLHF
>13|TRBJ2-7|.|TRBD2|TRBV29-1
TGCAGCGTTGAAGAAACGGGAGGTGGCGAGCAGTACTTC
CSVEETGGGEQYF
>15|TRBJ1-1|.|.|TRBV15
TGCGCCACCAGCAGAGGAGGGTCCGCGAACACTGAAGCTTTCTTT
CATSRGGSANTEAFF
>16|TRBJ2-2|once|TRBD1|TRBV11-2
TGTGCCAGCAGCTTAAACAGGGGTTTTCGAACCCGGGAGCTGTTTTTT
CASSLNRGFRTRELFF
>15|TRBJ2-3|many|.|TRBV10-3
TGTGCCATCAGTGAGTCGTCTAGCGCCGGAGATACGCAGTATTTT
CAISESSSAGDTQYF
>14|TRBJ1-1|.|.|TRBV6-1
TGTGCCAGTCGAGAGCACGGAACCAAAGCTGAAGCTTTCTTT
CASREHGTKAEAFF
>17|TRBJ2-3|.|TRBD2|TRBV3-1
TGTGCCAGCAGCCGAGCGGGGCCCGAGCTGGGCTCAGATACGCAGTATTTT
CASSRAGPELGSDTQYF
>13|TRBJ2-7|many|.|TRBV7-2
TGTGCCAGCAGCCACACTAGTTCCTACGAGCAGTACTTC
CASSHTSSYEQYF
>15|TRBJ2-1|.|.|TRBV20-1
TGCAGTGCTCACCCCCCGGCCCAGGCCTACAATGAGCAGTTCTTC
CSAHPPAQAYNEQFF
>17|TRBJ2-1|many|TRBD2|TRBV7-8
TGTGCCAGCAGCTTATTAGCGGGAGGCTCCTCCTACAATGAGCAGTTCTTC
CASSLLAGGSSYNEQFF
>14|TRBJ1-4|.|TRBD1|TRBV5-1
TGCGCCAGCAGCTACGGGACAGAGAGTGAAAAACTGTTTTTT
CASSYGTESEKLFF
>11|TRBJ2-3|many|.|TRBV28
TGTGCCAGCAGCCAGGAAGATACGCAGTATTTT
CASSQEDTQYF
>15|TRBJ2-1|few|TRBD2|TRBV7-3
TGTGCCAGCAGCTTATCTACGGGAGGGGCCAATGAGCAGTTCTTC
CASSLSTGGANEQFF
>14|TRBJ1-1|once|.|TRBV20-1
TGCACTGCTAGGAAATTGGCGGGGAACACTGAAACTTTCTTT
CTARKLAGNTETFF
>13|TRBJ1-1|.|.|TRBV3-1
TGTGCCAGAAGCCTCCAGATAAACACTGAAGCTTTCTTT
CARSLQINTEAFF
>15|TRBJ1-5|few|.|TRBV19
TGTGCCAGTAGTATCGCATCCTGGAGCAATCAGCCCCAGCATTTT
CASSIASWSNQPQHF
>14|TRBJ2-7|.|TRBD2|TRBV12-3/TRBV12-4
TGTGCCAGCAGGGCGAGCGGGAGGGCCTACGAGCAGTACTTC
CASRASGRAYEQYF
>14|TRBJ1-5|once|.|TRBV6-6
TGTGCCAGAAGTTACTCAGAGGGTAAGCAGCCCCAGCATTTT
CARSYSEGKQPQHF
>16|TRBJ2-1|few|TRBD1|TRBV7-9
TGTGCCAGCAGCTTATGGGGACAGGGGAACTACAATGAGCAGTTCTTC
CASSLWGQGNYNEQFF
>13|TRBJ2-7|many|.|TRBV6-1
TGTGCCAGCCTGACGAGTAACACCTACGAGCAGTACTTC
CASLTSNTYEQYF
>14|TRBJ2-3|many|.|TRBV7-2
TGTGCCAGCAGCTTGTTCGGGAGCACAGATACGCAGTATTTT
CASSLFGSTDTQYF
>13|TRBJ1-2|.|.|TRBV30
TGTGCCTGGAGAAAACGACAGCCCTATGGCTACACCTTC
CAWRKRQPYGYTF
>17|TRBJ2-2|many|.|TRBV15
TGTGCCACCAGCAGAGGGACTTCCTACGCGAACACCGGGGAGCTGTTTTTT
CATSRGTSYANTGELFF
>15|TRBJ2-4|many|TRBD1|TRBV6-1
TGTGCCAGCAGGCCTCTGGACAGGTTGGGGAACATTCAGTACTTC
CASRPLDRLGNIQYF
>15|TRBJ2-1|.|.|TRBV7-2
TGTGCCAGCAGCTTAGCGGGGGGCGTCCACAATGAGCAGTTCTTC
CASSLAGGVHNEQFF
>18|TRBJ1-2|few|TRBD1|TRBV4-1
TGTGCCAGCAGCCAAGAGCGGGCCGGGACAGGGTCAACGTATGGCTACACCTTC
CASSQERAGTGSTYGYTF
>14|TRBJ2-7|few|.|TRBV7-2
TGTGCCAGCAGCATCAGCGTTGGGCACTACGAGCAGTACTTC
CASSISVGHYEQYF
>13|TRBJ1-4|few|.|TRBV7-9
TGTGCCAGCAGCTTAGCGGGTCTGGAAAAACTGTTTTTT
CASSLAGLEKLFF
>14|TRBJ2-1|few|.|TRBV12-3/TRBV12-4
TGTGCCAGCAGTTTAGCGGGAGGTGAGAATGAGCAGTTCTTC
CASSLAGGENEQFF
>13|TRBJ1-1|.|.|TRBV27
TGTGCCAGCAGTTTCGTGTTGAACACTGAAGCTTTATTT
CASSFVLNTEALF
>16|TRBJ1-6|few|.|TRBV14
TGTGCCAGCAGCCAAGGAACAGGAATTGTTGATTCACCCCTCCACTTT
CASSQGTGIVDSPLHF
>14|TRBJ2-1|many|.|TRBV7-2
TGTGCCAGCAGCTTGGGGGGCCTCTACAATGAGCAGTTCTTC
CASSLGGLYNEQFF
>14|TRBJ2-7|once|.|TRBV28
TGTGCCAGCATCCAAGGGGTCCTCCCCTACGAGCAGTACTTC
CASIQGVLPYEQYF
>14|TRBJ2-3|once|.|TRBV7-9
TGTGCCAGCAGATATGGGGACCTTACAGATACGGAGTATTTT
CASRYGDLTDTEYF
>14|TRBJ2-1|few|.|TRBV18
TGTGCCAGCTCACCAGGGATGCGAATCCGTGAGCAGTTCTTC
CASSPGMRIREQFF
>14|TRBJ2-7|.|.|TRBV3-1
TGTGCCAGCGGCCAAAGGACCATCAAATACGAGCAGCACTTC
CASGQRTIKYEQHF
>14|TRBJ1-5|many|.|TRBV7-2
TGTGCCAGCAGCTTGAGCTTGGGGGGGGGGGCCCAGCATTTT
CASSLSLGGGAQHF
>13|TRBJ1-1|.|TRBD1|TRBV29-1
TGCAGCGTTGGAGGACAGGGGTCCACTGAAGCTTTCTTT
CSVGGQGSTEAFF
>15|TRBJ2-3|few|TRBD1|TRBV5-4
TGTGCCAGCAGCCCGAGACAGGGGAGGACAGATACGCAGTATTTT
CASSPRQGRTDTQYF
>15|TRBJ2-5|many|TRBD1|TRBV6-1
TGTGCCAGCTCCCCGACAGGGGGTACCCAAGAGACCCAGTACTTC
CASSPTGGTQETQYF
>12|TRBJ2-7|many|.|TRBV20-1
TGCAGTGCTAGTGTCGGGGTTCAGGAGCAGTACTTC
CSASVGVQEQYF
>14|TRBJ2-7|.|TRBD1|TRBV4-1
TGCGCCAGCAGCCAAGGGGACAGCTCCTACGAGCAGTACTTC
CASSQGDSSYEQYF
>14|TRBJ1-5|many|TRBD1|TRBV20-1
TGCAGTGCTTACACCGGGACAGGGGACCAGCCCCAGCATTTT
CSAYTGTGDQPQHF
>13|TRBJ1-2|many|TRBD1|TRBV6-1
TGTGCCAGCAGCCTCACAGGGGATGGTGGCTACACCTTC
CASSLTGDGGYTF
>14|TRBJ1-1|few|.|TRBV20-1
TGCAGTGCTGCCCGAGGACCGGGGGGGGCTGAAGCTTTCTTT
CSAARGPGGAEAFF